This T cell receptor (beta chain) was identified during a study of blood T cell repertoires in COVID-19. The protocol was immunoSEQ multiplex PCR, while the TCRdb copy is restricted to in-frame clones and leaves out a portion. The repertoire holds 150,000 to 180,000 clones, with 80% as singletons. The CDR3 runs to 12 residues. V was trimmed by 3 bases and J by 6 bases, leaving 9 bases between them. CDR1 is SGHDT, CDR2 YYEEEE, per germline. Sequences were obtained from peripheral blood. The receptor was isolated from a man aged 60 to 69 with acute or convalescent COVID-19. The chain uses TRBV5-6 and TRBJ1-2; D not certain. The CDR3 protein is CASSYLRDGYTF. As DNA, the CDR3 is TGTGCCAGCAGCTACTTGAGGGATGGCTACACCTTC.